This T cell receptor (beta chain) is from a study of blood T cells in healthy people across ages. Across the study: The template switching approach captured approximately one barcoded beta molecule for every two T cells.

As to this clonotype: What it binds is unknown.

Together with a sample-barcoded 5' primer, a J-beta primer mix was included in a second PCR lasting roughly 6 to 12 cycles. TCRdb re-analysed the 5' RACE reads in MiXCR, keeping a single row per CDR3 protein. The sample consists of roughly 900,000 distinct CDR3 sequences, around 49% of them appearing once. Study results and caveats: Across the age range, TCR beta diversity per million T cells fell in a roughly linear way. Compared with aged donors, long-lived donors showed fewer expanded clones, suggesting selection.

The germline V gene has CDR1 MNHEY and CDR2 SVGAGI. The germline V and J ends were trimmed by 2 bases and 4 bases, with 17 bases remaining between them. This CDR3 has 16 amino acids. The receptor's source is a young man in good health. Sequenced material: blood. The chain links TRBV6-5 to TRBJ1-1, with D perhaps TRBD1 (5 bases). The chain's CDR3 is CASSYEWQMGLTEAFF. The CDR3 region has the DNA TGTGCCAGCAGTTACGAGTGGCAAATGGGGCTCACTGAAGCTTTCTTT.